A selection of T cell receptor beta chains follows, all from one sample in a study of cytomegalovirus exposure and HLA in healthy donors. The data were produced by immunoSEQ multiplex PCR, yet TCRdb's version contains in-frame clones alone and is incomplete. The table shows 90,000 to 100,000 clones, with more than 70% occurring only once. The material sequenced was PBMCs. Receptors originate from a female donor in good health and CMV-seronegative. CDR3s include the opening cysteine and the closing phenylalanine or tryptophan. D genes are given only for firm matches. Size tells how often a clone was seen (once, few, many) or the class of an expanded clone, and some rows leave it out.

j_call	v_call	d_call	clone_size	cdr3_nt	cdr3_aa
TRBJ1-1	TRBV9	.	.	TGTGCCAGCAGTGACCAGGGAAGGGCTGAAGCTTTCTTT	CASSDQGRAEAFF
TRBJ1-1	TRBV5-5	.	.	TGTGCCAGCAGCTTCCAGGGAGAAGCTTTCTTT	CASSFQGEAFF
TRBJ2-3	TRBV5-4	TRBD2	.	TGTGCCAGCAGCAGGCGCCTAGCGGGGCCTACCACAGATACGCAGTATTTT	CASSRRLAGPTTDTQYF
TRBJ1-5	TRBV6-6	.	few	TGTGCCAGCAGTTTTAGAACAGGTCTAGATGATCAGCCCCAGCATTTT	CASSFRTGLDDQPQHF
TRBJ2-2	TRBV6-1	.	once	TGTGCCAGCATGCGCGGGGAGCTGTTTTTT	CASMRGELFF
TRBJ1-1	TRBV23-1	.	once	TGCGCCAGCAGTCCACAAAGAGCGGGGGGCGCTGAAGCTTTCTTT	CASSPQRAGGAEAFF
TRBJ2-7	TRBV5-1	TRBD1	.	TGCGCCAGCAGCTTGGGGACAGGGGCCAGAGTCCTACGAGAGCAGTACTTC	CASSLGTGARVLREQYF
TRBJ1-2	TRBV28	TRBD1	.	TGTGCCAGCAGTTTAGGACAGGGGTCGGGTGGCTACACCTTC	CASSLGQGSGGYTF
TRBJ2-5	TRBV30	TRBD2	.	TGTGCCTGGCGGGGGGAGGAGACCCAGTACTTC	CAWRGEETQYF
TRBJ1-1	TRBV5-4	.	.	TGTGCCAGCAGCTCGGGAGGTGTGAGGGGAACTGAAGCTTTCTTT	CASSSGGVRGTEAFF
TRBJ2-7	TRBV11-3	TRBD2	.	TGTGCCAGCAGCGAGCGGGAGACCTCCGAGCAGTACTTC	CASSERETSEQYF
TRBJ1-6	TRBV27	.	.	TGTGCCACCTCGTTGGTTGGGGGGAATTCACCCCTCCACTTT	CATSLVGGNSPLHF
TRBJ2-4	TRBV27	TRBD1	.	TGTGCCAGCAGTTTAATTACAGGGGCGCGGAATAAAAACATTCAGTACTTC	CASSLITGARNKNIQYF
TRBJ2-5	TRBV5-8	.	few	TGTGCCAGCAGCTTTATGACAGGCTCGGGGCAAGAGACCCAGTACTTC	CASSFMTGSGQETQYF
TRBJ2-7	TRBV29-1	TRBD1	.	TGCAGCGGTGGGGACAGGGAACCTTCCGAGCAGTACTTC	CSGGDREPSEQYF
TRBJ2-7	TRBV4-1	TRBD2	few	TGCGCCAGCAGCCAAGCCATTCCGGGACTAGGGGCCTACGAGCAGTACTTC	CASSQAIPGLGAYEQYF
TRBJ2-1	TRBV6-5	.	few	TGTGCCAGCAGTTACTGGAGTGAGCAGTTCTTC	CASSYWSEQFF
TRBJ2-2	TRBV9	TRBD1	.	TGTGCCAGCAGTCTCCGGGGACAGAGGAACACCGGGGAGCTGTTTTTT	CASSLRGQRNTGELFF
TRBJ1-1	TRBV15	.	.	TGTGCCACCAGCAGTGGGTCGGGCACTGAAGCTTTCTTT	CATSSGSGTEAFF
TRBJ2-1	TRBV7-8	TRBD1	.	TGTGCCAGCAGTAGGGACAGTCAGGGGCAGTTCTTC	CASSRDSQGQFF
TRBJ1-2	TRBV7-2	.	.	TGTGCCAGCAGCTTAGTGGTTGGCAGGGAGGGCTATGGCTACACCTTC	CASSLVVGREGYGYTF
TRBJ1-2	TRBV4-1	.	.	TGCGCCAGCAGCCTCCCCGCGACAGGAAACTATGGCTACACCTTC	CASSLPATGNYGYTF
TRBJ1-5	TRBV18	TRBD1	.	TGTGCCAGCTCACTACAGGGGGCCGGCAGCCCTCAGCCCCAGCATTTT	CASSLQGAGSPQPQHF
TRBJ1-2	TRBV15	.	.	TGTGCCACCAGCAGAGATGAGAGTGGCTACACCTTC	CATSRDESGYTF
TRBJ2-7	TRBV7-6	TRBD2	.	TGTGCCAGCAGCTTAGCGGGAGGGCCCTACGAGCAGTACTTC	CASSLAGGPYEQYF
TRBJ2-1	TRBV2	.	.	TGTGCCAGCAGTGACGGAGCGAGAATCTACAATGAGCAGTTCTTC	CASSDGARIYNEQFF
TRBJ2-5	TRBV5-6	TRBD1	.	TGTGCCAGCAGCCTGAGGGACAGGGGAACACAAGAGACCCAGTACTTC	CASSLRDRGTQETQYF
TRBJ2-1	TRBV19	.	.	TGTGCCAGTAGTAAAACCGGGACTCCCGTCCTCAATGAGCAGTTCTTC	CASSKTGTPVLNEQFF
TRBJ2-5	TRBV11-2	TRBD1	.	TGTGCCAGCAGCACACACAGGGGGCAGGCGGAGCAGTACTTC	CASSTHRGQAEQYF
TRBJ1-1	TRBV5-8	.	.	TGTGCCAGCAGCTTACAGGGAAACACTGAAGCTTTCTTT	CASSLQGNTEAFF
TRBJ2-7	TRBV28	TRBD2	.	TGTGCCAGCATCGTAGCGGGGGCAAGCTCCTACGAGCAGTACTTC	CASIVAGASSYEQYF
TRBJ2-7	TRBV7-2	TRBD2	.	TGTGCCAGCAGCTTAGTTAGGCCGGGACTAGCGGGAGTCGAGCAGTACTTC	CASSLVRPGLAGVEQYF
TRBJ2-3	TRBV12-5	.	.	TGTGCTAGTGCCCTCGACACCGATACGCAGTATTTT	CASALDTDTQYF
TRBJ2-2	TRBV7-8	TRBD1	.	TGTGCCAGCAGCTTAGCGCTTACCAACAGGGGTGGGGAGCTGTTTTTT	CASSLALTNRGGELFF
TRBJ1-2	TRBV5-1	TRBD1	.	TGCGCCAGCAGCTCACAGGGGGCGCCGGGCTATGGCTACACCTTC	CASSSQGAPGYGYTF
TRBJ1-2	TRBV27	TRBD1	.	TGTGCCAGCAGTTTATGGCCACAGACAGGGGGCCACTATGGCTACACCTTC	CASSLWPQTGGHYGYTF
TRBJ1-6	TRBV7-9	TRBD1	.	TGTGCCAGCAGCTTAACAGGGGTATATTCACCCCTCCACTTT	CASSLTGVYSPLHF
TRBJ2-5	TRBV4-3	TRBD2	.	TGCGCCAGCAGCCAAGATTTAAGCGGGGGATTCCAAGAGACCCAGTACTTC	CASSQDLSGGFQETQYF
TRBJ1-1	TRBV13	.	.	TGTGCCAGCAGCTTTCTAGGGGCAGGTCGTGGCACTGAAGCTTTCTTT	CASSFLGAGRGTEAFF
TRBJ1-4	TRBV6-6	.	.	TGTGCCAGCAGGCCTTCAACTTTTCAAGAAAAACTGTTTTTT	CASRPSTFQEKLFF
TRBJ2-7	TRBV9	.	few	TGTGCCAGCAGCCCCGAAACAGGTCGGAGCTACGAGCAGTACTTC	CASSPETGRSYEQYF